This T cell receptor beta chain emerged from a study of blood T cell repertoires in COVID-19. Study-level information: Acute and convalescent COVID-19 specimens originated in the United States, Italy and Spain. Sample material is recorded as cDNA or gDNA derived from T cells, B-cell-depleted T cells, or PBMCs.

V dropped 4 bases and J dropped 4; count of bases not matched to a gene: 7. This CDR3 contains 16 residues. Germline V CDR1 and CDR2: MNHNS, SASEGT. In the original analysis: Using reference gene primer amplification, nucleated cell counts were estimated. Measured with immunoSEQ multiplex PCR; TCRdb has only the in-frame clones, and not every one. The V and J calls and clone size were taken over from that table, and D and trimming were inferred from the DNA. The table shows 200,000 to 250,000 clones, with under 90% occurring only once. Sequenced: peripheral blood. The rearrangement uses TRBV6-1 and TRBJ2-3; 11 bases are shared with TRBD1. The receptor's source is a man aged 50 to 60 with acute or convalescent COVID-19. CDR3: CASSGRTGGKADTQYF. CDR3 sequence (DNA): TGTGCCAGCAGTGGACGGACAGGGGGCAAGGCAGATACGCAGTATTTT.